The sample holds a few counts of the clone carrying this TCR beta chain. The sample belongs to a study of OX40 agonist ivuxolimab in advanced cancers. The CDR3 runs 14 residues. CDR1 is SEHNR, CDR2 FQNEAQ, per germline (reference sequence). The J segment lost 6 bases and the V segment lost 8 bases, leaving 8 bases of the junction unmatched. Here immunoSEQ multiplex PCR was the method, and the copy in TCRdb shows in-frame clones only, minus some. The sample lists some 95,000 clones, about nine tenths occurring once. Material: CD4+ or CD8+ T cells sorted from blood, obtained in a trial of the OX40 agonist ivuxolimab. The rearrangement joins TRBV7-9 to TRBJ1-4; 8 nucleotides line up with TRBD1. This TCR was sampled from an adult with an advanced solid tumor such as melanoma, head and neck, liver or kidney cancer. The CDR3 region is CASGLGQGDEKLFF. In DNA form, the CDR3 reads TGTGCCAGCGGTCTCGGACAGGGAGATGAAAAACTGTTTTTT.